The 16 T cell receptor beta chains below all came from one sample that was sequenced in a study of vaccination and CD4 T cells after COVID-19. The treatment: approximately nine-day PBMC culture with coronavirus spike peptide pools or control peptides (ViraFEST assay). The unexposed donor's CD4+ T cells were collected before the COVID-19 pandemic (2011-2018). Sequencing of cultured CD4+ T cell DNA used the Oncomine TCR Beta short-read assay. In TCRdb, the PCR reads were re-called with MiXCR into one record per CDR3 protein. This table holds over 1,500 distinct CDR3 sequences, less than 70% found once. These receptors have no identified antigens. The sample taken for sequencing was CD4+ T cells from blood, cultured in vitro. These receptors came from a human donor in good health.

The sample holds a few counts of this clonotype. The J gene is TRBJ1-2, the V gene TRBV19; D may be TRBD1 (6 bases). Germline V lookup: CDR1 LNHDA, CDR2 SQIVND (reference sequence). The V and J ends lost 9 bases and 6 bases respectively, with 11 bases between them. The CDR3 sequence is 11 residues long. CDR3 sequence reads: CASRTENGYTF. CDR3 in DNA: TGTGCCAGCAGGACAGAAAATGGCTACACCTTC.

J is TRBJ2-3 and V is TRBV6-5; TRBD1 agrees at 11 bases. V lost 0 bases and J lost 4; bases outside the gene matches: 6. Germline lookup yields CDR1 MNHEY and CDR2 SVGAGI. CDR3 length: 17 residues. The CDR3 DNA reads TGTGCCAGCAGTTACTCAGGACAGGGGGCGGGGGCAGATACGCAGTATTTT. It codes for CASSYSGQGAGADTQYF.

This clonotype turned up a few times. The V and J genes are TRBV20-1 and TRBJ1-3; D gene ambiguous. The CDR3 sequence is 15 residues long. Trimming took off 3 bases at V and 2 bases at J, with 14 bases between the two ends. Germline V gives CDR1 DFQATT, CDR2 SNEGSKA (reference sequence). The CDR3 DNA is TGCAGTGCTAGCTGGAGGGTAAAGGCTGGAAACACCATATATTTT. Encoded protein: CSASWRVKAGNTIYF.

This clonotype was seen only a few times. The J gene is TRBJ1-2, the V gene TRBV6-1; TRBD1 agrees at 7 bases. In germline, CDR1 is MNHNS, CDR2 SASEGT. J gave up 4 bases and V 5 bases, and 4 bases lay outside the gene matches. The CDR3 is made up of 13 amino acids. CDR3 protein: CASSTGQFYGYTF. CDR3 coding DNA: TGTGCCAGCAGTACGGGACAGTTCTATGGCTACACCTTC.

The chain links TRBV19 to TRBJ2-4; D might be TRBD2 (6 bases). The CDR3 extends over 13 amino acids. Trimming took 5 bases from V and 8 from J, leaving 13 bases between them. CDR1 is LNHDA, CDR2 SQIVND, per germline (reference sequence). Here the CDR3 reads CASSAGWRDIQYF. The CDR3 DNA follows: TGTGCCAGTAGTGCAGGGTGGAGGGACATTCAGTACTTC.

In this sample, this clonotype turned up a few times. The chain couples TRBV6-2 or TRBV6-3 to TRBJ2-7; no clear D. Germline-derived CDR1 and CDR2 are MNHEY and SVGEGT. Trimming removed 6 bases from V and 2 bases from J, with 17 bases in between. The CDR3 covers 15 residues. The CDR3 sequence is CASRHSTRTTYEQYF. The CDR3 DNA follows: TGTGCCAGCAGACACTCAACACGTACGACCTACGAGCAGTACTTC.

The chain links TRBV30 to TRBJ1-5, with TRBD1 matching over 8 bases. V lost 1 base, J lost 2 bases, and 7 bases stayed unmatched. The CDR3 is made up of 16 amino acids. Per the germline V gene, CDR1 is GTSNPN and CDR2 is SVGIG (reference sequence). In nucleotides, the CDR3 is TGTGCCTGGAGTGACCCCCGGGACAGGCGCAATCAGCCCCAGCATTTT. It is translated as CAWSDPRDRRNQPQHF.

The CDR3 nucleotides are TGTGCCAGTAGTAGACAGGGAACGAAGGGGGAGACCCAGTACTTC. This encodes CASSRQGTKGETQYF. The rearrangement uses TRBV19 and TRBJ2-5; 7 bases map to TRBD1. CDR1 is LNHDA, CDR2 SQIVND, per germline (reference sequence). There are 15 residues in the CDR3. V lost 4 bases, J lost 5 bases, and 10 bases stayed unmatched.

The chain couples TRBV12-3 or TRBV12-4 to TRBJ2-5; 10 bases match TRBD2. This CDR3 region has 16 residues. V was clipped by 6 bases and J by 7 bases; unmatched bases: 14. CDR3 sequence reads: CASSTRASGGTGTQYF. For the CDR3, the DNA is TGTGCCAGCAGCACAAGGGCTAGCGGGGGAACCGGGACCCAGTACTTC.

On this clonotype itself: A much larger clone lies one base from this, so it may be a read error. V usage is TRBV20-1 and J usage is TRBJ1-1, with 11 bases that match TRBD1. The germline gives CDR1 DFQATT, CDR2 SNEGSKA (reference sequence). This CDR3 has 16 amino acids. CDR3 loop: CSARLAGQGGNTEALF. The CDR3 DNA reads TGCAGTGCTAGATTGGCGGGACAGGGGGGAAACACTGAAGCTCTCTTT.

The J gene is TRBJ2-1, the V gene TRBV24-1; D may be TRBD1 (5 bases). The CDR3 loop spans 13 amino acids. V was cut by 5 bases and J by 10 bases, with 14 bases left in between. Germline values: CDR1 KGHDR, CDR2 SFDVKD. CDR3 nucleotide sequence: TGTGCCACCAGTGGCCAGGGCGGCGCCGAGCAGTTCTTC. Its translation is CATSGQGGAEQFF.

The chain links TRBV6-5 to TRBJ2-3; D is ambiguous. Germline V gene lookup returns CDR1 MNHEY and CDR2 SVGAGI. The CDR3 has 16 residues. V shed 0 bases and J shed 0 bases, with 10 bases lying between them. CDR3 region: CASSYSGRRSTDTQYF. CDR3 coding DNA: TGTGCCAGCAGTTACTCGGGCAGACGGAGCACAGATACGCAGTATTTT.

In this sample, this clonotype is large (0.1 to 1%). V is TRBV7-9 and J is TRBJ2-7; the match to TRBD2 covers 7 bases. CDR3 length equals 15 residues. Germline V CDR1 and CDR2: SEHNR, FQNEAQ (reference sequence). Germline trimming cut 2 bases from V and 2 bases from J; bases unmatched to any gene: 6. CDR3 sequence: CASSLRRENTYEQYF. CDR3 coding DNA: TGTGCCAGCAGCTTACGGCGGGAGAACACCTACGAGCAGTACTTC. Based on the CDR3 plus reference TRBV7-9 and TRBJ2-7, the full variable domain is DTGVSQNPRHKITKRGQNVTFRCDPISEHNRLYWYRQTLGQGPEFLTYFQNEAQLEKSRLLSDRFSAERPKGSFSTLEIQRTEQGDSAMYLCASSLRRENTYEQYFGPGTRLTVT.

CDR3 nucleotides: TGTGCCAGCAGCTTACCAGGGGGCGGCTACACCTTC. As protein: CASSLPGGGYTF. This rearrangement joins TRBV11-2 to TRBJ1-2, with 8 bases fitting TRBD1. This CDR3 comprises 12 residues. V was pared by 2 bases and J by 8 bases, with 1 base of the junction left unmatched. Germline CDR1 is SGHAT and CDR2 is FQNNGV.

This sequence joins TRBV20-1 and TRBJ2-5; D is uncertain. Trimming took 5 bases from V and 6 from J, leaving 25 bases between them. Germline V gene sequence: CDR1 DFQATT, CDR2 SNEGSKA (reference sequence). This CDR3 region has 16 residues. The CDR3 is CSAANPRVWGGQTQYF. In DNA form, the CDR3 reads TGCAGTGCTGCGAACCCCCGGGTGTGGGGTGGACAGACCCAGTACTTC.

V gene TRBV15 combines with J gene TRBJ1-5; D is perhaps TRBD1 (5 bases). The CDR3 runs 12 residues. Germline lookup yields CDR1 LNHNV and CDR2 YYDKDF (reference sequence). The V gene lost 10 bases and the J gene lost 11 bases, with 18 bases spanning the gap. The DNA of the CDR3 is TGTGCCATGGCTCCTAGGCGGGGGGCCCAGCATTTT. Its translation is CAMAPRRGAQHF.